This T cell receptor (beta chain) was identified during a study of CD4 T cells in relation to SARS-CoV-2 and coronaviruses. The wider study: Convalescent donors were aged roughly 20 to 75, with median roughly 37 years.

CD4 enrichment then naive enrichment separated naive from memory CD4+ cells. Assay used: immunoSEQ multiplex PCR; TCRdb lists only in-frame clones, some missing. The table includes approximately 37,000 clones, approximately 83% detected once. The length of the CDR3 is 14 residues. Germline assignment: CDR1 MNHEY and CDR2 SVGAGI. The junction had 9 bases not matched to a gene; V was cut back by 6 bases and J by 5 bases. The sequenced sample was memory CD4+ T cells from PBMCs. The sequence came from an adult with COVID-19. The J gene is TRBJ1-1, the V gene TRBV6-5; 7 bases fit TRBD1. CDR3 residues: CASRRGPQGTEAFF. The CDR3 DNA is TGTGCCAGCAGGAGGGGGCCGCAGGGGACTGAAGCTTTCTTT.